The 10 T cell receptor beta chains in this list originate from one sample, sequenced in a study of graft-versus-host responses after intestinal transplantation (dated by TCRdb to about 2021). The receptor library was made with the immunoSEQ multiplex PCR assay. Drawn from immuneACCESS, this table holds only the in-frame rearrangements with V and J called that TCRdb kept. Clones are partly lost; checked studies trace under half to an unresolved V gene and leave the rest unexplained. The sample includes tens of thousands of clones, with about 94% observed a single time. Of the sample, about 0.76% falls within the top ten clones. The specimen comprised PBMCs, sampled 16 days after intestinal transplant. These receptors all come from a human patient who received an intestinal transplant, so some T cells may come from the graft donor.

This clone has just one count. The chain has TRBV27 and TRBJ2-7; D is unresolved. The CDR3 has 13 amino acids. CDR1 MNHEY and CDR2 SMNVEV come from the germline V gene (reference sequence). Between the trimmed V and J ends, which lost 0 bases and 6 bases, there was a span of 9 bases. The CDR3 here is CASSLSLRREQYF. The CDR3, as DNA: TGTGCCAGCAGTTTATCCCTACGGCGCGAGCAGTACTTC.

The V and J genes are TRBV5-6 and TRBJ2-7; no definite D call. CDR1 and CDR2 from the germline V gene are SGHDT and YYEEEE. The CDR3 totals 14 residues. Trimming shortened V by 6 bases and J by 2 bases, and 15 bases separated the two germline ends. The CDR3 sequence is CASNLPGQTYEQYF. CDR3 nucleotide sequence: TGTGCCAGCAACCTACCGGGCCAAACCTACGAGCAGTACTTC.

In its sample, this clone was seen once. The chain employs TRBV19 and TRBJ2-7; D is uncertain. Trimming left V 2 bases short and J 2 bases short, with 7 bases between. Germline CDR1 is LNHDA and CDR2 is SQIVND (reference sequence). The CDR3 is 13 residues long. CDR3 in amino acids: CASSIKSTYEQYF. The DNA for the CDR3 is TGTGCCAGTAGTATAAAGTCGACCTACGAGCAGTACTTC.

The chain has TRBV9 and TRBJ2-5; D gene uncertain. Per the germline V gene, CDR1 is SGDLS and CDR2 is YYNGEE. V shed 0 bases and J shed 0 bases, with 15 bases lying between them. CDR3 size: 17 residues. The chain's CDR3 is CASSVGVVDIHQETQYF. CDR3 coding DNA: TGTGCCAGCAGCGTAGGTGTGGTTGACATACACCAAGAGACCCAGTACTTC. The full variable domain, rest sourced from reference TRBV9 and TRBJ2-5, is DSGVTQTPKHLITATGQRVTLRCSPRSGDLSVYWYQQSLDQGLQFLIQYYNGEERAKGNILERFSAQQFPDLHSELNLSSLELGDSALYFCASSVGVVDIHQETQYFGPGTRLLVL.

V is TRBV27 and J is TRBJ2-4, with TRBD1 as a possible D gene (6 bases). The CDR3 length is 13 residues. Germline loops: CDR1 MNHEY, CDR2 SMNVEV (reference sequence). Trimming removed 8 bases from V and 4 bases from J, with 12 bases in between. The CDR3 is CASPGVAKNIQYF. For the CDR3, the DNA is TGTGCCAGCCCAGGGGTAGCAAAAAACATTCAGTACTTC.

This chain joins TRBV5-3 and TRBJ2-7, with D possibly being TRBD2 (5 bases). TRBV5-3 is flagged as an ORF with uncertain function. The CDR3 loop spans 15 amino acids. Trimming cost V 3 bases and J 1 base, with 14 bases left between them. CDR3 in amino acids: CARSSPLGGSYEQYF. In DNA form, the CDR3 reads TGTGCCAGAAGCTCCCCGCTCGGAGGTTCCTACGAGCAGTACTTC.

The rearrangement joins TRBV5-1 to TRBJ2-7; D remains ambiguous. This CDR3 has 12 residues. V lost 0 bases and J lost 3, with 4 bases in between. The germline gives CDR1 SGHRS, CDR2 YFSETQ. The CDR3 spells CASSLDGYEQYF. For the CDR3, the DNA is TGCGCCAGCAGCTTGGACGGCTACGAGCAGTACTTC.

The V and J genes are TRBV13 and TRBJ2-5; D possibly corresponds to TRBD1 (6 bases). The CDR3 sequence is 15 residues long. Germline V gives CDR1 PRHDT, CDR2 FYEKMQ (reference sequence). The ends were cut back, 5 bases at V and 3 bases at J, with 16 bases in the middle. This chain's CDR3 is CASSRTVTTKETQYF. The CDR3 bases are TGTGCCAGCAGCCGGACAGTTACGACGAAAGAGACCCAGTACTTC.

The V and J genes are TRBV28 and TRBJ2-1, with 7 bases fitting TRBD2. Trimming at V came to 5 bases and at J to 7 bases, leaving 5 bases not matched to a gene. Germline CDR1 MDHEN, CDR2 SYDVKM. This CDR3 has 13 residues. This CDR3 is CASSGGAGNEQFF. CDR3 in DNA: TGTGCCAGCAGTGGGGGAGCGGGGAATGAGCAGTTCTTC.

This chain joins TRBV30 and TRBJ2-3; 11 bases fit TRBD2. The CDR3 contains 14 residues. The germline CDR1 and CDR2 sequences are GTSNPN and SVGIG (reference sequence). Germline trimming cut 0 bases from V and 4 bases from J; bases unmatched to any gene: 0. For the CDR3, the DNA is TGTGCCTGGAGTGTGGGACTAGCGGCAGATACGCAGTATTTT. It yields the protein CAWSVGLAADTQYF.